This TCR beta chain came from a study of Ad26.COV2.S vaccination and SARS-CoV-2 variants. Turning to the study itself: The donor was enrolled in the Ad26.COV2.S arm of the COV1001 trial. Study-level findings and limits: Vaccine recipients showed a spike-specific TCR breadth that was higher than in placebo recipients.

The repertoire was sequenced with immunoSEQ multiplex PCR; TCRdb's copy has only in-frame clones and lacks some. The table has around 300,000 clones, approximately 86% seen once. Regarding this clone: No antigen is known for it.

Per germline, CDR1 SEHNR and CDR2 FQNEAQ (reference sequence). V was pared by 4 bases and J by 4 bases, with 7 bases of the junction left unmatched. This CDR3 comprises 15 residues. Treatment specified: approximately 18 received Ad26.COV2.S at low or high dose, single or two shots; 5 received placebo; per-sample allocation not given. Vaccine and placebo recipients were sampled on day 63 after the first injection. The genes are TRBV7-9 and TRBJ1-3, with TRBD1 matching 7 bases. The source of this sequence is a person between 18 and 65 years old who received the Ad26.COV2.S COVID-19 vaccine or a placebo. The starting material was peripheral blood, obtained in a trial of Ad26.COV2.S vaccine versus placebo. The CDR3 reads CASSSGQASGNTIYF. DNA of the CDR3: TGTGCCAGCAGCTCCGGACAGGCTAGCGGAAACACCATATATTTT.